This T cell receptor (beta chain) is from a study of blood T cell repertoires in COVID-19. About the study: Samples taken during acute and convalescent COVID-19 were collected in the United States, Italy and Spain.

Patients from Seattle were sampled longitudinally, starting during active infection. Repertoires were generated with immunoSEQ multiplex PCR, while TCRdb's copy carries only in-frame clones and drops some. The table includes around 250,000 clones, roughly 90% detected once. This clone was picked up a small number of times. The receptor comes from an older woman with COVID-19, enrolled during active disease. Input material: peripheral blood.

DNA of the CDR3: TGTGCCAGTAGTATGAGGGACAGGGGTGCCCAGCCCCAGCATTTT. It encodes CASSMRDRGAQPQHF. V and J are TRBV19 and TRBJ1-5, with 10 bases lining up with TRBD1. V dropped 3 bases and J dropped 7; count of bases not matched to a gene: 6. Germline lookup yields CDR1 LNHDA and CDR2 SQIVND (reference sequence). This CDR3 spans 15 amino acids.